The 2 T cell receptor beta chains below come from one sample, sequenced in a study of blood T cells in healthy people across ages. Primed by a sample-barcoded 5' primer and a J-beta primer mix, a second PCR proceeded for about 6 to 12 cycles. TCRdb redid the calling of the 5' RACE reads with MiXCR, one entry per CDR3 protein. The sample has about 690,000 distinct CDR3 sequences, roughly 41% seen once. What was sequenced was blood. Receptor source: an elderly man in good health.

In its sample, this clonotype was seen a few times. The chain carries TRBV4-1 and TRBJ1-5; the D is unclear. This CDR3 is built from 16 residues. The V gene lost 0 bases and the J gene lost 4 bases, with 13 bases spanning the gap. CDR1 and CDR2 from the germline V gene are MGHRA and YSYEKL. The CDR3 sequence is CASSQEGYSTNQPQHF. DNA of the CDR3: TGCGCCAGCAGCCAAGAAGGTTACTCTACGAATCAGCCCCAGCATTTT.

On this clonotype itself: A single base separates this from a much larger clone, so it may be a read error. This chain connects TRBV6-2 or TRBV6-3 to TRBJ2-5; D not resolved. CDR1 is MNHEY and CDR2 is SVGEGT in the germline V gene. The CDR3 has 13 amino acids. V lost 5 bases and J lost 7, with 14 bases in between. CDR3 nucleotide sequence: TGTGCCAGCAGTATGTTAGTCGGGCGGACCCAGTACTTC. It is translated as CASSMLVGRTQYF.